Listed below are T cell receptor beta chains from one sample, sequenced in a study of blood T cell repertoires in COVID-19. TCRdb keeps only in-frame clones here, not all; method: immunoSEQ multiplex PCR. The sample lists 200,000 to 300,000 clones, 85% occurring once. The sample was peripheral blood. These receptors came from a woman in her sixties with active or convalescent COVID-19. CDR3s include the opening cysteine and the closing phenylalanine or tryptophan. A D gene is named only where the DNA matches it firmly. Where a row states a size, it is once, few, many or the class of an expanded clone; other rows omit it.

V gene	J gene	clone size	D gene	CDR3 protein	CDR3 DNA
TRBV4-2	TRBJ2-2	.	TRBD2	CASSQSRGGRGSNTGELFF	TGTGCCAGCAGCCAATCGCGTGGCGGGCGGGGGTCGAACACCGGGGAGCTGTTTTTT
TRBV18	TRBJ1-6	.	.	CASTKDGPSPLHF	TGTGCCAGCACCAAAGATGGGCCTTCACCCCTCCACTTT
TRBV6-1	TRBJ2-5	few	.	CASSEQQETQYF	TGTGCCAGCAGTGAACAGCAAGAGACCCAGTACTTC
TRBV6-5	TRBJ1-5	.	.	CASSTPRRHQPQHF	TGTGCCAGCAGTACTCCCAGGCGCCATCAGCCCCAGCATTTT
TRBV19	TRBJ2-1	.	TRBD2	CASTAGGSSYNEQFF	TGTGCCAGTACCGCGGGGGGGAGCTCCTACAATGAGCAGTTCTTC
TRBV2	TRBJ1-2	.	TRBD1	CASSAGQGDGYTF	TGTGCCAGCAGTGCGGGACAGGGAGACGGCTACACCTTC
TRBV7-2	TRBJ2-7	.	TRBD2	CASSLARELYF	TGTGCCAGCAGCTTAGCGCGGGAGTTGTACTTC
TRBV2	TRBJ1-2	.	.	CASSRAGGGYTF	TGTGCCAGTTCCCGAGCGGGGGGAGGCTACACCTTC
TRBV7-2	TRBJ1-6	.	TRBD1	CASSSTGKSPLHF	TGTGCCAGCAGCTCGACAGGGAAGTCACCCCTCCACTTT
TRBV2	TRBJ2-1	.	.	CASSEALVDEQFF	TGTGCCAGCAGTGAAGCACTAGTAGATGAGCAGTTCTTC
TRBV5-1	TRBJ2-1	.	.	CASSLGRSNEQFF	TGCGCCAGCAGCTTGGGTCGGTCCAATGAGCAGTTCTTC
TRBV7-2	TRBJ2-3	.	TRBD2	CASSLASSGGAADTQYF	TGTGCCAGCAGCTTAGCGAGTAGCGGGGGGGCGGCAGATACGCAGTATTTT
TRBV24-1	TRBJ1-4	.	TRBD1	CATSDSTTGGKLFF	TGTGCCACCAGTGATTCCACCACAGGGGGGAAACTGTTTTTT
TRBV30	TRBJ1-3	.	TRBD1	CAWSQGAGNTIYF	TGTGCCTGGAGTCAGGGGGCTGGAAACACCATATATTTT
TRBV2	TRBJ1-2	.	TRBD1	CASSGTGGRYGYTF	TGTGCCAGCAGTGGAACAGGGGGTCGCTATGGCTACACCTTC
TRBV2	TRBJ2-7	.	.	CASSRGGAAYEQYF	TGTGCCAGCAGTAGAGGGGGGGCCGCCTACGAGCAGTACTTC
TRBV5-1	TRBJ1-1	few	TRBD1	CASSRDRANTEAFF	TGCGCCAGCAGCCGGGACAGGGCCAACACTGAAGCTTTCTTT
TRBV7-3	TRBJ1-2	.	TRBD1	CASSLGTGDGYTF	TGTGCCAGCAGCTTAGGGACAGGGGATGGCTACACCTTC
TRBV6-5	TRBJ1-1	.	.	CASSRQDNTEAFF	TGTGCCAGCAGTAGACAGGATAACACTGAAGCTTTCTTT
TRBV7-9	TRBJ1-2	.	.	CASRDSGDYGYTF	TGTGCCAGCAGAGATAGCGGCGACTATGGCTACACCTTC
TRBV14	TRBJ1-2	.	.	CASSHGAEWRGYTF	TGTGCCAGCAGCCATGGGGCAGAATGGCGTGGCTACACCTTC
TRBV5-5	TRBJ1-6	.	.	CASSLDSGSSYNSPLHF	TGTGCCAGCAGCTTGGACAGCGGAAGCTCCTATAATTCACCCCTCCACTTT
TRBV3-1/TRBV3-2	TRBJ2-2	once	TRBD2	CASSQGLAGVIANTGELFF	TGTGCCAGCAGCCAAGGACTAGCGGGGGTGATCGCGAACACCGGGGAGCTGTTTTTT
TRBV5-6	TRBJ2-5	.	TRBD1	CASSLSRTGFMQETQYF	TGTGCCAGCAGCTTGTCGAGGACAGGGTTCATGCAAGAGACCCAGTACTTC
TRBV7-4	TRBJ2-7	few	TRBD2	CASSFLPSGRSGEQYF	TGTGCCAGCAGCTTTCTCCCTAGCGGGAGGTCTGGCGAGCAGTACTTC
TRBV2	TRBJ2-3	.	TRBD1	CASLGTGVDTQYF	TGTGCCAGCTTGGGGACAGGGGTAGATACGCAGTATTTT